This is a list of T cell receptor beta chains from one sample in a study of human T cells and chemical hapten exposure. In TCRdb, the RACE reads were re-called with MiXCR into one record per CDR3 protein. The top ten clones hold more than 1% of a sample with fewer than 100,000 distinct CDR3 sequences, approximately 11% of them seen once. The sequenced sample was whole blood, obtained in connection with sensitization to the hapten diphenylcyclopropenone (DPC). The receptors come from a woman in her thirties with alopecia areata. Some clones in this sample may be carry-over from other donors' samples. CDR3s include the opening cysteine and the closing phenylalanine or tryptophan. The D gene is left open where the match is weak. Some rows mark clone size as missing; the rest say once, few, many or name a class of expanded clone.

J gene	clone size	D gene	V gene	CDR3 DNA	CDR3 protein
TRBJ1-4	few	NA	TRBV7-9	TGTGCCAGCAGCTCTCTGGACAGAGAACGTGAAAAACTGTTTTTT	CASSSLDREREKLFF
TRBJ1-5	many	NA	TRBV28	TGTGCCAGCAGTCCTCCAGGCCCGGCTCAGCCCCAGCATTTT	CASSPPGPAQPQHF
TRBJ1-1	many	NA	TRBV27	TGTGCCAGCAGTTTTCGCCCGGGGACTGAAGCTTTCTTT	CASSFRPGTEAFF
TRBJ1-5	NA	NA	TRBV12-3/TRBV12-4	TGTGCCAGCAGTTTAGAACAATTCGATCAGCCCCAGCATTTT	CASSLEQFDQPQHF
TRBJ1-1	NA	NA	TRBV29-1	TGCAGCGTTGGCGGCATGAACACTGAAGCTTTCTTT	CSVGGMNTEAFF
TRBJ2-7	NA	TRBD2	TRBV7-2	TGTGCCAGCAGCTCTCAAGCGCCGGGACTAGCGGAATATTTCGAGCAGTACTTC	CASSSQAPGLAEYFEQYF
TRBJ2-1	NA	NA	TRBV11-2	TGTGCCAGCAGCTTAGCGGCAGAAAGGGATGAGCAGTTCTTC	CASSLAAERDEQFF
TRBJ2-1	NA	NA	TRBV7-6	TGTGCCAGCGGGGGGGGACAGATCAATGAGCAGTTCTTC	CASGGGQINEQFF
TRBJ2-6	few	NA	TRBV7-2	TGTGCCAGCAGCCTGGCTGGGGCCAACGTCCTGACTTTC	CASSLAGANVLTF
TRBJ1-3	few	NA	TRBV6-5	TGTGCCAGCAGAGCTATAGGGGGGGGCTTCGGAAACACCATATATTTT	CASRAIGGGFGNTIYF
TRBJ2-3	NA	TRBD1	TRBV7-6	TGTGCCAGCAGCCGAGGAACAGGGGGCGTAAATCTAGATACGCAGTATTTT	CASSRGTGGVNLDTQYF
TRBJ1-5	NA	TRBD1	TRBV28	TGTGCCAGCTGGGGACAGGGTCAGCCCCAGCATTTT	CASWGQGQPQHF
TRBJ1-5	many	NA	TRBV10-2	TGCGCCAGCACCGCCGCCCAAAGCAATCAGCCCCAGCATTTT	CASTAAQSNQPQHF
TRBJ1-1	few	NA	TRBV3-1	TGTGCCAGCAGCCAACCCTGGGGACTGCGCACTGAAGCTTTCTTT	CASSQPWGLRTEAFF
TRBJ1-5	many	NA	TRBV6-6	TGTGCCAGCAGTTACTCCGGCGGCGTACAGCCCCAGCATTTT	CASSYSGGVQPQHF
TRBJ1-2	NA	NA	TRBV28	TGTGCCAGCAGTTTAAAAGGGGATGGCTACACCTTC	CASSLKGDGYTF
TRBJ2-5	NA	NA	TRBV7-7	TGTGCTAGCAGCAGCAGACTAGACTCCCAAGAGACCCAGTACTTC	CASSSRLDSQETQYF
TRBJ2-3	few	NA	TRBV6-1	TGTGCCAGCAGTGAAGCGACGCAGTATTTT	CASSEATQYF
TRBJ2-7	few	TRBD2	TRBV4-3	TGCGCCAGCAGCCAAGAAGTACGACTAGCGGTGCCCTACGAGCAGTACTTC	CASSQEVRLAVPYEQYF
TRBJ2-1	many	NA	TRBV2	TGTGCCAGCAGCGTGGACAATGAGCAGTTCTTC	CASSVDNEQFF
TRBJ2-2	few	NA	TRBV10-3	TGTGCCATCAAGGGGGAAGCTAACACCGGGGAGCTGTTTTTT	CAIKGEANTGELFF
TRBJ1-5	few	NA	TRBV4-1	TGCGCCAGCAGCCATTTAGACGGTGATCAGCCCCAGCATTTT	CASSHLDGDQPQHF
TRBJ2-7	NA	TRBD1	TRBV5-1	TGCGCCAGCAGCTCGACAGGGGCTAGCCAGTACTTC	CASSSTGASQYF
TRBJ2-2	many	NA	TRBV6-4	TGTGCCAGCAGTGCCCTAAGGGACCATCCCAGGGAGCTGTTTTTT	CASSALRDHPRELFF
TRBJ2-3	few	TRBD2	TRBV20-1	TGCAGTGCGCCGGAGGCGGGAGGGACAGATACGCAGTATTTT	CSAPEAGGTDTQYF
TRBJ1-5	many	NA	TRBV19	TGTGCCAGTAGTTCGCAGACCGTCAGCAATCAGCCCCAGCATTTT	CASSSQTVSNQPQHF
TRBJ1-2	few	NA	TRBV20-1	TGCAGTGCTAGAGATCTCGTTGGAGGAGGCTACACCTTC	CSARDLVGGGYTF
TRBJ2-3	NA	NA	TRBV19	TGTGCCAGTAGTATGTCGATGGGGAGTTCAGATACGCAGTATTTT	CASSMSMGSSDTQYF
TRBJ1-5	NA	NA	TRBV6-1	TGTGCCAGCAGTGGGGACGGCCCCGCAATCATGGCCCAGCATTTT	CASSGDGPAIMAQHF
TRBJ2-5	NA	TRBD1	TRBV20-1	TGCAGTGCTAGACCCGAACAGGGGCGGGAGACCCAGTACTTC	CSARPEQGRETQYF
TRBJ1-5	many	NA	TRBV20-1	TGCAGTGCTAGAGATTTCTCGCAGGGTTCAGGAGGATGGGATCAGCCCCAGCATTTT	CSARDFSQGSGGWDQPQHF
TRBJ2-3	NA	TRBD1	TRBV9	TGTGCCAGCAGCAATTTGGGGACAGGGAGAACAGATACGCAGTATTTT	CASSNLGTGRTDTQYF
TRBJ2-5	NA	TRBD1	TRBV28	TGTGCCAGCACCTCGACAGGGCTTGGCGAGACCCAGTACTTC	CASTSTGLGETQYF
TRBJ1-1	NA	TRBD1	TRBV28	TGTGCCAGCAGTTTATGGACAGGGCTACCGATGAACACTGAAGCTTTCTTT	CASSLWTGLPMNTEAFF
TRBJ1-1	few	NA	TRBV29-1	TGCAGCGTTGGGGAAATTGAAGCTTTCTTT	CSVGEIEAFF
TRBJ2-5	few	NA	TRBV29-1	TGCAGCGCACCCCTCCAAGAGACCCAGTACTTC	CSAPLQETQYF
TRBJ2-7	few	TRBD2	TRBV28	TGTGCCAGCAGTTTATCGGGACTAGTAGTCCTGGAGCAGTACTTC	CASSLSGLVVLEQYF
TRBJ1-2	few	NA	TRBV3-1	TGTGCCAGCAGCCAAGAGGGGCAGGCTTACTATGGCTACACCTTC	CASSQEGQAYYGYTF
TRBJ2-3	few	TRBD2	TRBV6-1	TGTGCCAGCCTAATGCGGGCTAGCGGGAGCACAGATACGCAGTATTTT	CASLMRASGSTDTQYF
TRBJ1-5	few	NA	TRBV7-6	TGTGCCAGCAGCCCAGGGAGGGGCTCCCGCAATCAGCCCCAGCATTTT	CASSPGRGSRNQPQHF